This T cell receptor (beta chain) was captured by sequencing in a study of blood T cell repertoires in COVID-19. Study summary: The analysed material was cDNA or gDNA that came from T cells, B-cell-depleted T cells, or PBMCs.

The germline gives CDR1 SEHNR, CDR2 FQNEAQ (reference sequence). This CDR3 is built from 14 residues. V was clipped by 4 bases and J by 11 bases; unmatched bases: 11. Participants' reported clinical history set cohort assignment. Among Cohort 3 donors, those recovered had two negative PCRs, clearance, or symptom resolution. Per the original methods: Amplification with reference gene primers provided the estimates of nucleated cell counts. TCRdb keeps only in-frame clones here, not all; method: immunoSEQ multiplex PCR. Clone size and V and J calls were adopted from that table, with D and trimming inferred from the DNA. Found here are roughly 200,000 clones, approximately 80% of them singletons; the top ten hold 12%.

The chain carries TRBV7-9 and TRBJ1-1; 9 bases fit TRBD1. Sequencing was done on a sample of PBMCs or T cells enriched from blood (not recorded which). The TCR sequence derives from a middle-aged man who had recovered from COVID-19. CDR3 protein: CASSSYSTGGRAFF. CDR3 coding DNA: TGTGCCAGCAGCTCCTACTCGACAGGGGGTCGGGCTTTCTTT.